This T cell receptor beta chain was captured in a study of cytomegalovirus exposure and HLA in healthy donors. Study-wide results and caveats: Presence/absence analysis assumed near-uniform sequencing depth across donors. Immune exposure was documented only through CMV serostatus. The study labeled roughly 160 TCR beta chains cytomegalovirus-associated.

CDR3 size: 14 residues. Trimming shortened V by 5 bases and J by 5 bases, and 15 bases separated the two germline ends. Germline V lookup: CDR1 MNHEY, CDR2 SVGAGI. PCR amplification relied on 60 Vbeta primers (plus 13 Jbeta primers). The method was immunoSEQ multiplex PCR; TCRdb's version includes in-frame clones alone and lacks a portion of them. This sample yields 100,000 to 150,000 clones, of which about 75% are seen a single time; 1.3% to 1.5% belongs to the top ten. On this clone itself: Its antigen is not known.

The chain is built from TRBV6-5 and TRBJ1-2; D is perhaps TRBD1 (6 bases). Sequencing was performed on PBMCs. This TCR was sampled from a middle-aged woman in good health and CMV-seronegative. Written as DNA, the CDR3 is TGTGCCAGCAGTAAGGACAGCGCCCCATATGGCTACACCTTC. Encoded protein: CASSKDSAPYGYTF.